The rows below give T cell receptor beta chains drawn from one sample of a study of cytomegalovirus exposure and HLA in healthy donors. Here immunoSEQ multiplex PCR was the method, and the copy in TCRdb shows in-frame clones only, minus some. The sample holds approximately 100,000 clones; around 85% are singletons and the top ten take around 3.6%. The sample taken for sequencing was PBMCs. These receptors were taken from a man in his thirties or forties in good health and CMV-seronegative. Both conserved end residues are part of each CDR3. The D gene is left open where the match is weak. Size is stated for part of the rows, as once, few or many counts, or as a class when the clone is expanded.

J: TRBJ2-3; D: NA; V: TRBV5-1; size: NA; CDR3: CASGGGVNADTQYF; DNA: TGCGCCAGCGGAGGGGGGGTAAACGCAGATACGCAGTATTTT
J: TRBJ2-3; D: TRBD2; V: TRBV10-3; size: NA; CDR3: CAIRIMRGGFDTQYF; DNA: TGTGCCATCAGGATAATGCGGGGGGGCTTTGATACGCAGTATTTT
J: TRBJ2-3; D: TRBD1; V: TRBV6-4; size: NA; CDR3: CASSAGTGDTDTQYF; DNA: TGTGCCAGCAGCGCCGGGACAGGAGACACAGATACGCAGTATTTT
J: TRBJ2-7; D: NA; V: TRBV28; size: once; CDR3: CASRPRRTAYEQYF; DNA: TGTGCCAGCAGGCCTCGCCGGACAGCCTACGAGCAGTACTTC
J: TRBJ1-1; D: NA; V: TRBV6-1; size: NA; CDR3: CASSEEMKTRGMNTEAFF; DNA: TGTGCCAGCAGTGAAGAGATGAAAACGCGGGGGATGAACACTGAAGCTTTCTTT
J: TRBJ2-6; D: NA; V: TRBV2; size: NA; CDR3: CASSERVGANVLTF; DNA: TGTGCCAGCAGTGAACGAGTTGGGGCCAACGTCCTGACTTTC
J: TRBJ2-3; D: TRBD2; V: TRBV30; size: few; CDR3: CAWRKAGPTDTQYF; DNA: TGTGCCTGGAGGAAAGCGGGGCCTACAGATACGCAGTATTTT
J: TRBJ2-3; D: TRBD2; V: TRBV6-1; size: NA; CDR3: CASRQREGTDTQYF; DNA: TGTGCCAGCAGGCAGCGGGAGGGCACAGATACGCAGTATTTT
J: TRBJ2-3; D: NA; V: TRBV13; size: NA; CDR3: CASSFGGTDTQYF; DNA: TGTGCCAGCAGCTTCGGGGGCACAGATACGCAGTATTTT
J: TRBJ2-7; D: NA; V: TRBV6-6; size: NA; CDR3: CASRQPKGENYEQYF; DNA: TGTGCCAGCAGACAGCCCAAGGGAGAGAACTACGAGCAGTACTTC
J: TRBJ1-1; D: NA; V: TRBV10-3; size: once; CDR3: CAISEGGPEAFF; DNA: TGTGCCATCAGTGAGGGGGGCCCTGAAGCTTTCTTT
J: TRBJ1-5; D: NA; V: TRBV18; size: NA; CDR3: CASSQNSNQPQHF; DNA: TGTGCCAGCTCGCAGAATAGCAATCAGCCCCAGCATTTT
J: TRBJ2-1; D: TRBD2; V: TRBV11-2; size: NA; CDR3: CASSTAVAGWNEQFF; DNA: TGTGCCAGCAGCACCGCGGTAGCGGGATGGAATGAGCAGTTCTTC
J: TRBJ1-4; D: TRBD1; V: TRBV13; size: NA; CDR3: CASSPRTGATNEKLFF; DNA: TGTGCCAGCAGCCCCCGGACAGGTGCAACTAATGAAAAACTGTTTTTT
J: TRBJ2-7; D: TRBD2; V: TRBV6-1; size: NA; CDR3: CASTKGGSGRGEQYF; DNA: TGTGCCAGCACCAAAGGGGGTAGCGGGAGGGGCGAGCAGTACTTC
J: TRBJ2-3; D: TRBD1; V: TRBV30; size: once; CDR3: CASHPGQGGDTQYF; DNA: TGTGCCTCCCACCCGGGACAGGGGGGAGATACGCAGTATTTT
J: TRBJ2-1; D: NA; V: TRBV4-1; size: NA; CDR3: CASSPGQDNEQFF; DNA: TGCGCCAGCAGCCCCGGTCAGGACAATGAGCAGTTCTTC
J: TRBJ2-5; D: NA; V: TRBV27; size: NA; CDR3: CASSLRHGSGETQYF; DNA: TGTGCCAGCAGTTTACGTCACGGGAGTGGGGAGACCCAGTACTTC
J: TRBJ2-3; D: TRBD2; V: TRBV11-1; size: NA; CDR3: CASSRRTSGPDTQYF; DNA: TGTGCCAGCAGCCGGCGGACTAGCGGACCAGATACGCAGTATTTT
J: TRBJ2-7; D: TRBD1; V: TRBV5-1; size: NA; CDR3: CASSPGQASYEQYF; DNA: TGCGCCAGCAGCCCGGGACAGGCTTCCTACGAGCAGTACTTC
J: TRBJ2-5; D: NA; V: TRBV7-3; size: NA; CDR3: CASSPSGGEIQETQYF; DNA: TGTGCCAGCAGCCCGTCAGGAGGGGAAATCCAAGAGACCCAGTACTTC
J: TRBJ2-2; D: NA; V: TRBV29-1; size: once; CDR3: CSVTNPLSEGIGELFF; DNA: TGCAGCGTTACTAACCCCTTAAGCGAGGGAATCGGGGAGCTGTTTTTT
J: TRBJ2-3; D: TRBD2; V: TRBV7-3; size: NA; CDR3: CASSPVGAGGDTQYF; DNA: TGTGCCAGCAGCCCCGTCGGGGCGGGGGGAGATACGCAGTATTTT
J: TRBJ2-2; D: TRBD2; V: TRBV9; size: NA; CDR3: CASSLLAGDPADTGELFF; DNA: TGTGCCAGCAGCTTACTAGCGGGGGACCCTGCGGACACCGGGGAGCTGTTTTTT
J: TRBJ1-6; D: NA; V: TRBV5-6; size: NA; CDR3: CASSLDRSYNSPLHF; DNA: TGTGCCAGCAGCTTGGATCGCTCCTATAATTCACCCCTCCACTTT
J: TRBJ2-3; D: NA; V: TRBV6-5; size: NA; CDR3: CASSYAGQSTDTQYF; DNA: TGTGCCAGCAGTTACGCGGGGCAAAGCACAGATACGCAGTATTTT
J: TRBJ2-3; D: NA; V: TRBV28; size: NA; CDR3: CASRRPADTQYF; DNA: TGTGCCAGCAGACGCCCCGCGGATACGCAGTATTTT
J: TRBJ2-7; D: NA; V: TRBV30; size: NA; CDR3: CAWGGGGEQYF; DNA: TGTGCCTGGGGAGGTGGAGGCGAGCAGTACTTC
J: TRBJ1-1; D: TRBD1; V: TRBV11-1; size: NA; CDR3: CASSLPPGTGRLSTEAFF; DNA: TGTGCCAGCAGCTTACCCCCCGGGACAGGGAGATTGAGCACTGAAGCTTTCTTT
J: TRBJ2-1; D: TRBD1; V: TRBV5-4; size: NA; CDR3: CASSFADRGYNEQFF; DNA: TGTGCCAGCAGCTTCGCGGACAGGGGTTACAATGAGCAGTTCTTC
J: TRBJ2-5; D: TRBD1; V: TRBV7-9; size: few; CDR3: CASSLMGQRETQYF; DNA: TGTGCCAGCAGCTTAATGGGACAGAGGGAGACCCAGTACTTC
J: TRBJ2-7; D: TRBD2; V: TRBV5-4; size: few; CDR3: CASSLGPTSGGSYEQYF; DNA: TGTGCCAGCAGCTTGGGACCGACTAGCGGGGGGTCCTACGAGCAGTACTTC
J: TRBJ2-7; D: NA; V: TRBV7-9; size: NA; CDR3: CASSLEGINEQYF; DNA: TGTGCCAGCAGCTTAGAGGGGATCAACGAGCAGTACTTC
J: TRBJ1-2; D: NA; V: TRBV4-1; size: NA; CDR3: CASSQVGQTNYGYTF; DNA: TGCGCCAGCAGCCAAGTAGGACAGACCAACTATGGCTACACCTTC
J: TRBJ2-1; D: TRBD2; V: TRBV15; size: NA; CDR3: CATSTSGRNNEQFF; DNA: TGTGCCACCAGCACTAGCGGGAGGAACAATGAGCAGTTCTTC
J: TRBJ2-2; D: TRBD2; V: TRBV28; size: NA; CDR3: CASSFSGGSSTGELFF; DNA: TGTGCCAGCAGTTTTAGCGGGGGGAGTAGCACCGGGGAGCTGTTTTTT
J: TRBJ2-3; D: NA; V: TRBV7-3; size: NA; CDR3: CASSLMSGNTDTQYF; DNA: TGTGCCAGCAGCTTAATGTCAGGGAACACAGATACGCAGTATTTT
J: TRBJ2-7; D: TRBD2; V: TRBV7-2; size: NA; CDR3: CASSLGGSSGSITYEQYF; DNA: TGTGCCAGCAGCTTAGGGGGGAGTAGCGGGAGTATAACCTACGAGCAGTACTTC
J: TRBJ1-5; D: TRBD1; V: TRBV27; size: NA; CDR3: CASRPPTGTRNNQPQHF; DNA: TGTGCCAGCAGACCGCCGACAGGGACGAGGAACAATCAGCCCCAGCATTTT
J: TRBJ2-7; D: TRBD1; V: TRBV7-9; size: NA; CDR3: CASSRPGQAIYEQYF; DNA: TGTGCCAGCAGCCGCCCCGGACAGGCGATCTACGAGCAGTACTTC